This T cell receptor (beta chain) comes out of a study of identical twins. This clonotype was seen ten or more times. TCRdb redid the calling of the 5' RACE reads with MiXCR, one entry per CDR3 protein. The table has about 330,000 distinct CDR3 sequences, approximately 13% seen once; the top ten hold just over 7%. This CDR3 region has 15 residues. Germline lookup yields CDR1 LGHNA and CDR2 YNFKEQ. V shed 0 bases and J shed 6 bases, with 14 bases lying between them. The sample was also linked to a second study, of yellow fever vaccine responses in identical twins.

The sequencing input was CD8+ T cells sorted from blood. The chain combines TRBV4-2 with TRBJ1-2, with D unclear. The sequence was collected from a woman aged 18 to 35 in good health. This chain's CDR3 is CASSQERRGIHGYTF. The DNA for the CDR3 is TGTGCCAGCAGCCAAGAGAGGCGGGGAATCCATGGCTACACCTTC.